Only a few counts were recorded for the clone carrying this TCR beta chain. These data are taken from a study of blood T cell repertoires in COVID-19. Original handling: Scientists estimated how many nucleated cells there were by amplifying reference gene primers. Using immunoSEQ multiplex PCR, the repertoire was profiled, and TCRdb retains in-frame clones only, with some absent. Clonal size and the V and J genes are those of that table, whereas D and trimming came from the DNA. The sample contains 150,000 to 200,000 clones, 65% to 85% of which appear only once. The clonotype was recovered from a man aged 35-49 years who had recovered from COVID-19. The sample taken for sequencing was PBMCs or T cells enriched from blood (not recorded which).

The CDR3 region is CASSAGQGYGYTF. The CDR3 DNA is TGTGCCAGTAGTGCTGGACAGGGATATGGCTACACCTTC. The V and J genes are TRBV19 and TRBJ1-2; 8 nucleotides match TRBD1. The length of the CDR3 is 13 residues. Trimming cost V 5 bases and J 5 bases; bases outside gene matches: 4. Germline assignment: CDR1 LNHDA and CDR2 SQIVND (reference sequence).